This T cell receptor (beta chain) was recorded in a study of blood T cell repertoires in COVID-19. Study background: Samples representing acute and convalescent COVID-19 were sourced from the United States, Italy and Spain. PBMCs, B-cell-depleted T cells, or T cells were the source of the cDNA or gDNA that made up the material.

Trimming removed 0 bases at V and 8 bases at J, with 17 bases between. This CDR3 is built from 16 residues. Per the germline V gene, CDR1 is MNHEY and CDR2 is SVGAGI. Per the original data handling: Reference gene primer amplification gave nucleated cell count estimates. Sequencing was performed with immunoSEQ multiplex PCR; in TCRdb, only in-frame clones are kept and a portion is missing. V, J and clone size are those of that table, while D and trimming were read from the DNA. The sample records about 81,000 clones, roughly nine tenths being singletons. The sequence was collected from a woman aged 80 or over with active COVID-19. The chain combines TRBV6-5 with TRBJ2-1, with unresolved D. Sample: peripheral blood. CDR3 amino acids: CASSYSRDARVYEQFF. DNA of the CDR3: TGTGCCAGCAGTTACTCGAGAGACGCACGGGTCTATGAGCAGTTCTTC.